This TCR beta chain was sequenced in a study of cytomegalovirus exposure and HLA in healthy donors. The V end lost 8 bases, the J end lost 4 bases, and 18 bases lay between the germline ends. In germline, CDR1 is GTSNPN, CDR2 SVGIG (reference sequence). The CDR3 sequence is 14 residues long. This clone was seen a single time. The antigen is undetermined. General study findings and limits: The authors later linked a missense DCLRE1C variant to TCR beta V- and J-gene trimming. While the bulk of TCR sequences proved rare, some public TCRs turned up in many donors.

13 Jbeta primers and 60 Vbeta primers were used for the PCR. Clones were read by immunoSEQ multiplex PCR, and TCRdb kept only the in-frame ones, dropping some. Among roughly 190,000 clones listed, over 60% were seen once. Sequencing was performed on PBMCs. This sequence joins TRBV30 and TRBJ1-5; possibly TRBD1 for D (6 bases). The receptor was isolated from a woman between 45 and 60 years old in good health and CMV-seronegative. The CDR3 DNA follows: TGTGCCACGTCCCCGGGGGGGCGGAATCAGCCCCAGCATTTT. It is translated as CATSPGGRNQPQHF.